The entry that follows covers one T cell receptor (beta chain) sequence. The germline V and J ends were trimmed by 4 bases and 1 base, with 11 bases remaining between them. Looked up from germline, CDR1 is SGDLS and CDR2 is YYNGEE. The length of the CDR3 is 14 residues. Terminally differentiated effector memory CD45RA+ cells were excluded from the naive CD8 cells, which were CD45RO-negative and positively selected for CCR7. This entry comes from a study of shared clonotypes between healthy human individuals. As for the study in general: Every donor yielded three CD4 naive, three CD4 memory, two CD8 naive and one CD8 memory plate.

Only in-frame clones appear in the TCRdb table, and some are missing; sequencing was by immunoSEQ multiplex PCR. The sample lists about 2.1 million clones, about 94% seen once, with approximately 1.6% in the top ten. This receptor was taken from a man aged 18 to 30 in good health. Some clones in this sample may be carry-over from other donors' samples. The sequenced sample consisted of naive CD8+ T cells from PBMCs. V and J are TRBV9 and TRBJ1-1; D call uncertain. CDR3 DNA: TGTGCCAGCAGCCCTCCGGGCAGGAACACTGAAGCTTTCTTT. The encoded protein is CASSPPGRNTEAFF. Using reference TRBV9 and TRBJ1-1 for the parts outside the CDR3, the full variable domain is DSGVTQTPKHLITATGQRVTLRCSPRSGDLSVYWYQQSLDQGLQFLIQYYNGEERAKGNILERFSAQQFPDLHSELNLSSLELGDSALYFCASSPPGRNTEAFFGQGTRLTVV.